These 31 T cell receptor beta chains were sequenced from one sample in a study of blood T cell repertoires in COVID-19. Some clones are missing from TCRdb's copy, which holds only in-frame ones; the method was immunoSEQ multiplex PCR. The data contain roughly 300,000 clones, about 90% of them singletons. Source material: PBMCs or T cells enriched from blood (not recorded which). These receptor sequences come from a woman aged 25 to 39 who had recovered from COVID-19.

This chain joins TRBV6-5 and TRBJ2-6, with 7 bases matching TRBD1. V lost 5 bases to trimming and J lost 4 bases; unmatched junction nucleotides: 5. Germline V gene data show CDR1 as MNHEY and CDR2 as SVGAGI. The CDR3 sequence is 15 residues long. The CDR3 DNA reads TGTGCCAGCAGTACCACAGGGGTAGGGGCCAACGTCCTGACTTTC. It codes for CASSTTGVGANVLTF.

This rearrangement joins TRBV9 to TRBJ2-5; 7 nucleotides match TRBD1. Germline loops: CDR1 SGDLS, CDR2 YYNGEE. The CDR3 consists of 15 residues. Germline trimming cut 4 bases from V and 1 base from J; bases unmatched to any gene: 7. CDR3 coding DNA: TGTGCCAGCAGCACCCCAGGGGGTTCCCAAGAGACCCAGTACTTC. As protein: CASSTPGGSQETQYF.

V usage is TRBV28 and J usage is TRBJ2-7; D is undetermined. V dropped 2 bases and J dropped 2 bases, with 13 bases sitting between them. This CDR3 region has 15 residues. Germline V lookup: CDR1 MDHEN, CDR2 SYDVKM. The CDR3 sequence: CASSLPTHYTYEQYF. CDR3 in DNA: TGTGCCAGCAGTTTACCGACTCACTACACCTACGAGCAGTACTTC.

The CDR3 DNA follows: TGTGCCATCAGTGAGTCGACGAGCCCCCTCGGGGGCTACACCTTC. Translation gives CAISESTSPLGGYTF. This sequence joins TRBV10-3 and TRBJ1-2; D not certain. The CDR3 length is 15 residues. The V end lost 0 bases, the J end lost 8 bases, and 16 bases lay between the germline ends. Germline CDR1 and CDR2: ENHRY and SYGVKD.

The genes are TRBV19 and TRBJ1-1; D is undetermined. CDR1 and CDR2 (germline): LNHDA, SQIVND (reference sequence). V dropped 7 bases and J dropped 1 base, with 13 bases sitting between them. The CDR3 totals 14 residues. CDR3 DNA: TGTGCCAGTACCCCACGGTTCGCGAACACTGAAGCTTTCTTT. It yields the protein CASTPRFANTEAFF. The whole variable domain, filled in from reference TRBV19 and TRBJ1-1, reads DGGITQSPKYLFRKEGQNVTLSCEQNLNHDAMYWYRQDPGQGLRLIYYSQIVNDFQKGDIAEGYSVSREKKESFPLTVTSAQKNPTAFYLCASTPRFANTEAFFGQGTRLTVV.

This chain joins TRBV2 and TRBJ2-7; D call uncertain. CDR1 SNHLY and CDR2 FYNNEI come from the germline V gene. Trimming removed 7 bases from V and 6 bases from J, with 13 bases in between. The length of the CDR3 is 12 residues. In nucleotides, the CDR3 is TGTGCCAGCAATATTTACGGTCCCGAGCAGTACTTC. Its protein is CASNIYGPEQYF.

The rearrangement joins TRBV4-1 to TRBJ2-1; 8 nucleotides match TRBD2. Germline trimming cut 0 bases from V and 2 bases from J; bases unmatched to any gene: 9. This CDR3 has 18 residues. From germline, CDR1 is MGHRA and CDR2 YSYEKL. The CDR3 region is CASSQERTGGQPYNEQFF. The CDR3 nucleotides are TGCGCCAGCAGCCAAGAGAGGACGGGGGGGCAACCCTACAATGAGCAGTTCTTC.

This clone occurred once. The J gene is TRBJ2-5, the V gene TRBV6-6; the match to TRBD2 covers 12 bases. Germline V lookup: CDR1 MNHNY, CDR2 SVGAGI (reference sequence). The CDR3 contains 15 residues. V was pared by 5 bases and J by 5 bases, with 6 bases of the junction left unmatched. CDR3 residues: CASSQASGGGETQYF. The DNA for the CDR3 is TGTGCCAGCAGTCAAGCTAGCGGGGGGGGTGAGACCCAGTACTTC.

The chain has TRBV7-2 and TRBJ2-1, with 9 bases lining up with TRBD1. The CDR3 is made up of 15 amino acids. With 4 bases clipped from V and 4 bases from J, the junction kept 5 bases outside the gene matches. Germline V CDR1 and CDR2: SGHTA, FQGNSA. This chain's CDR3 is CASSSGTGTYNEQFF. CDR3 coding DNA: TGTGCCAGCAGCTCCGGGACAGGGACTTACAATGAGCAGTTCTTC.

This rearrangement joins TRBV27 to TRBJ1-1, with 9 bases that match TRBD1. V trimming: 4 bases; J trimming: 4 bases; junction bases outside the gene matches: 13. CDR1 is MNHEY, CDR2 SMNVEV, per germline (reference sequence). The CDR3 contains 17 residues. In nucleotides, the CDR3 is TGTGCCAGCAGTTCCCGGGACAGGGTTATGTTGGTCACTGAAGCTTTCTTT. It yields the protein CASSSRDRVMLVTEAFF.

This clone was counted once. The rearrangement joins TRBV28 to TRBJ1-1; tentative D call: TRBD1 (6 bases). Germline assignment: CDR1 MDHEN and CDR2 SYDVKM. The ends were cut back, 2 bases at V and 11 bases at J, with 9 bases in the middle. The CDR3 length is 11 residues. The CDR3 is CASSLQGSAFF. The CDR3, as DNA: TGTGCCAGCAGTTTACAGGGGTCGGCTTTCTTT.

This chain uses TRBV13 with TRBJ2-2, with 7 nucleotides matching TRBD1. J lost 5 bases, V lost 6 bases, and 9 bases had no gene match. Germline values: CDR1 PRHDT, CDR2 FYEKMQ (reference sequence). CDR3 length equals 15 residues. CDR3 nucleotides: TGTGCCAGCAGTCCGGGACAGAAAAGGACCGGGGAGCTGTTTTTT. This encodes CASSPGQKRTGELFF. The whole variable domain, filled in from reference TRBV13 and TRBJ2-2, reads AAGVIQSPRHLIKEKRETATLKCYPIPRHDTVYWYQQGPGQDPQFLISFYEKMQSDKGSIPDRFSAQQFSDYHSELNMSSLELGDSALYFCASSPGQKRTGELFFGEGSRLTVL.

The chain carries TRBV18 and TRBJ2-1, with 9 bases that match TRBD2. This CDR3 contains 16 residues. The junction had 4 bases not matched to a gene; V was cut back by 2 bases and J by 2 bases. Germline values: CDR1 KGHSH, CDR2 LQKENI. The CDR3 loop is CASSPLGGGAYNEQFF. CDR3 in DNA: TGTGCCAGCTCACCATTGGGCGGGGGGGCCTACAATGAGCAGTTCTTC. Full variable domain (outside the CDR3, taken from reference TRBV18 and TRBJ2-1): NAGVMQNPRHLVRRRGQEARLRCSPMKGHSHVYWYRQLPEEGLKFMVYLQKENIIDESGMPKERFSAEFPKEGPSILRIQQVVRGDSAAYFCASSPLGGGAYNEQFFGPGTRLTVL.

V is TRBV18 and J is TRBJ2-7; the match to TRBD1 covers 9 bases. This CDR3 region has 14 residues. V shed 6 bases and J 7 bases; nucleotides not matched to a gene: 10. The germline CDR1 and CDR2 sequences are KGHSH and LQKENI. CDR3 DNA: TGTGCCAGCTCCCGGGACAGGGAGACTAGGGAGCAGTACTTC. This codes for CASSRDRETREQYF.

This chain joins TRBV9 and TRBJ2-5, with a tentative D call TRBD2 (6 bases). Germline V CDR1 and CDR2: SGDLS, YYNGEE. The CDR3 contains 15 residues. The ends were cut back, 4 bases at V and 1 base at J, with 14 bases in the middle. The CDR3 nucleotides read TGTGCCAGCAGCCGGAGCGGAGGGTTCCAAGAGACCCAGTACTTC. Translation gives CASSRSGGFQETQYF.

CDR3 protein: CASSADRGWETQYF. In nucleotides, the CDR3 is TGTGCCAGCAGCGCGGACAGGGGTTGGGAGACCCAGTACTTC. The chain recombines TRBV9 with TRBJ2-5; TRBD1 agrees at 9 bases. Germline CDR1 reads SGDLS; CDR2 reads YYNGEE. The CDR3 consists of 14 residues. J gave up 5 bases and V 3 bases, and 5 bases lay outside the gene matches.

This clone was picked up one time. J is TRBJ2-1 and V is TRBV11-3; 8 bases align to TRBD1. CDR1 SGHNT and CDR2 YENEEA come from the germline V gene. This CDR3 comprises 15 residues. Losses at the gene ends were 4 bases for V and 3 bases for J; bases not matched to a gene: 5. As DNA, the CDR3 is TGTGCCAGCAGCTCCGGGACAGGAGACTACAATGAGCAGTTCTTC. As protein: CASSSGTGDYNEQFF.

The V gene is TRBV11-2, the J gene TRBJ2-1; TRBD2 is a possible D gene (6 bases). CDR3 size: 15 residues. The ends were cut back, 1 base at V and 6 bases at J, with 13 bases in the middle. Germline assignment: CDR1 SGHAT and CDR2 FQNNGV. This CDR3 reads CASSLVRGLGNEQFF. The CDR3 DNA reads TGTGCCAGCAGCTTAGTAAGGGGACTGGGCAATGAGCAGTTCTTC.

The V and J genes are TRBV5-1 and TRBJ2-5, with D unclear. CDR1 is SGHRS and CDR2 is YFSETQ in the germline V gene. Trimming cost V 5 bases and J 5 bases, with 16 bases left between them. This CDR3 has 14 residues. This CDR3 is CASRWASLPETQYF. The CDR3 DNA sequence: TGCGCCAGCAGATGGGCAAGCCTCCCGGAGACCCAGTACTTC.

This chain uses TRBV14 with TRBJ2-4, with D unclear. The CDR3 is 18 residues long. From germline, CDR1 is SGHDN and CDR2 FVKESK. With 0 bases removed from V and 6 bases from J, the gap between germline ends came to 21 bases. The CDR3 DNA reads TGTGCCAGCAGCCAAGATACGGGTACCCGCCCTCCGGCAAACATTCAGTACTTC. Amino acids: CASSQDTGTRPPANIQYF.

The V and J genes are TRBV2 and TRBJ1-4; D gene ambiguous. V lost 6 bases and J lost 8, with 7 bases in between. This CDR3 contains 11 residues. Germline CDR1 SNHLY, CDR2 FYNNEI. CDR3 in amino acids: CASRGGEKLFF. CDR3 coding DNA: TGTGCCAGCAGGGGAGGGGAAAAACTGTTTTTT.

The genes are TRBV5-1 and TRBJ1-2, with TRBD1 as a possible D gene (5 bases). This CDR3 is built from 19 residues. In germline, CDR1 is SGHRS, CDR2 YFSETQ. V lost 4 bases and J lost 6, with 31 bases in between. This CDR3 reads CASSADLNRFKLGGDGYTF. The DNA of the CDR3 is TGCGCCAGCAGCGCAGACTTAAACCGGTTCAAACTGGGGGGAGATGGCTACACCTTC.

The chain employs TRBV10-3 and TRBJ2-5; 9 bases are a match to TRBD2. V dropped 6 bases and J dropped 0; count of bases not matched to a gene: 2. Germline CDR1 and CDR2: ENHRY and SYGVKD. The CDR3 is 14 amino acids. The CDR3 DNA is TGTGCCATCAGGGCTAGCGGGAACCAAGAGACCCAGTACTTC. Protein: CAIRASGNQETQYF.

V usage is TRBV7-9 and J usage is TRBJ1-4, with 12 bases that match TRBD1. Germline CDR1 is SEHNR and CDR2 is FQNEAQ (reference sequence). V gave up 6 bases and J gave up 0 bases; unmatched junction bases: 11. The CDR3 runs 19 residues. This CDR3 is CASSTGQGALWSTNEKLFF. The CDR3 nucleotides read TGTGCCAGCAGTACGGGACAGGGGGCCTTGTGGTCAACTAATGAAAAACTGTTTTTT.

The V gene is TRBV28, the J gene TRBJ1-1; TRBD1 agrees at 8 bases. The CDR3 is 15 residues long. In germline, CDR1 is MDHEN, CDR2 SYDVKM. Germline trimming cut 0 bases from V and 5 bases from J; bases unmatched to any gene: 5. In DNA form, the CDR3 reads TGTGCCAGCAGTTTATGGGACAGGGATTGGACTGAAGCTTTCTTT. As protein: CASSLWDRDWTEAFF. Variable domain in full (rest from reference TRBV28 and TRBJ1-1): DVKVTQSSRYLVKRTGEKVFLECVQDMDHENMFWYRQDPGLGLRLIYFSYDVKMKEKGDIPEGYSVSREKKERFSLILESASTNQTSMYLCASSLWDRDWTEAFFGQGTRLTVV.

The chain joins TRBV28 to TRBJ1-5; D ambiguous. Germline lookup yields CDR1 MDHEN and CDR2 SYDVKM. The CDR3 covers 14 residues. Trimming removed 1 base at V and 5 bases at J, with 9 bases between. DNA of the CDR3: TGTGCCAGCAGTTTATATGGGGAGCATCAGCCCCAGCATTTT. This gives the protein CASSLYGEHQPQHF.

The rearrangement joins TRBV11-2 to TRBJ1-3; no definite D call. V lost 8 bases, J lost 0 bases, and 14 bases lay in between. In germline, CDR1 is SGHAT, CDR2 FQNNGV. The CDR3 runs 15 residues. The CDR3 protein is CASRALTSSGNTIYF. CDR3 in DNA: TGTGCCAGCCGAGCGCTAACGAGCTCTGGAAACACCATATATTTT.

This chain joins TRBV2 and TRBJ1-2; D unresolved. The CDR3 loop spans 15 amino acids. Germline loops: CDR1 SNHLY, CDR2 FYNNEI. V shed 6 bases and J shed 5 bases, with 19 bases lying between them. The CDR3 DNA is TGTGCCAGCAGGGAGAATTCCTCGAGGCGATATGGCTACACCTTC. It yields the protein CASRENSSRRYGYTF. Full variable domain (outside the CDR3, taken from reference TRBV2 and TRBJ1-2): EPEVTQTPSHQVTQMGQEVILRCVPISNHLYFYWYRQILGQKVEFLVSFYNNEISEKSEIFDDQFSVERPDGSNFTLKIRSTKLEDSAMYFCASRENSSRRYGYTFGSGTRLTVV.

This chain links TRBV5-1 with TRBJ2-7; D remains ambiguous. Deletions cut 4 bases from V and 3 bases from J, with 8 bases between. CDR3 length: 12 amino acids. The germline V gene has CDR1 SGHRS and CDR2 YFSETQ. CDR3 sequence reads: CASSNDNYEQYF. The CDR3 DNA reads TGCGCCAGCAGCAACGACAACTACGAGCAGTACTTC.

This CDR3 reads CASSLISGQPNEQFF. The CDR3 nucleotides read TGCGCCAGCAGCTTGATTTCGGGACAGCCTAATGAGCAGTTCTTC. The gene calls are TRBV5-1 and TRBJ2-1, with 7 bases aligning to TRBD1. V shed 1 base and J 7 bases; nucleotides not matched to a gene: 8. The CDR3 loop spans 15 amino acids. Per germline, CDR1 SGHRS and CDR2 YFSETQ.

V and J are TRBV21-1 and TRBJ2-2; TRBD2 is the table's D call and was not checked against the DNA. TRBV21-1 represents a pseudogene. The CDR3 has 15 amino acids. The CDR3 here is CASSKADWHTGELFF. DNA of the CDR3: TGTGCCAGCAGCAAAGCGGACTGGCACACCGGGGAGCTGTTTTTT.